This T cell receptor beta chain is drawn from a study of chemoradiotherapy in HPV16-positive cancers. Study-level information: A couple of HPV16-positive patients' cells yielded candidate HPV-specific clones and common motifs.

Over chemoradiotherapy, repertoires were sampled more than once. Generated by immunoSEQ multiplex PCR, the TCRdb table keeps only in-frame clones and is missing some. The sample has some 25,000 clones, roughly 95% seen once. Whole-study results and caveats: Better recurrence-free survival went with HPV-responsive T-cell expansion in HPV16-positive patients.

This clone showed up just once. The antigen is not known. This sample was obtained from a patient who underwent chemoradiotherapy. The TCR comes from a human donor with HPV-associated anogenital cancer.

CDR3 sequence (DNA): TGTGCCAGCAGTTCCCGACTGGGACAGGGTGGTTCACCCCTCCACTTT. This codes for CASSSRLGQGGSPLHF. The chain links TRBV28 to TRBJ1-6; 9 bases are a match to TRBD1. Losses at the gene ends were 4 bases for V and 9 bases for J; bases not matched to a gene: 10. This CDR3 comprises 16 residues. Germline V gene lookup returns CDR1 MDHEN and CDR2 SYDVKM. The full variable domain, rest sourced from reference TRBV28 and TRBJ1-6, is DVKVTQSSRYLVKRTGEKVFLECVQDMDHENMFWYRQDPGLGLRLIYFSYDVKMKEKGDIPEGYSVSREKKERFSLILESASTNQTSMYLCASSSRLGQGGSPLHFGNGTRLTVT.